The present T cell receptor (beta chain) was sequenced within a study of blood T cell repertoires in COVID-19. Study-level background: Italy, Spain and the United States were the sources of the convalescent and acute COVID-19 samples. The cDNA or gDNA used as material had been derived from T cells, B-cell-depleted T cells, or PBMCs.

In the study's own analysis: Amplification of reference gene primers was used by the study to estimate nucleated cell counts. The method was immunoSEQ multiplex PCR; TCRdb's version includes in-frame clones alone and lacks a portion of them. V and J calls and clone size are copied from that table; D and trimming were computed from the DNA. Of about 130,000 clones listed, around 81% are singletons. CDR1 and CDR2 (germline): SGHDN, FVKESK. The V segment lost 4 bases and the J segment 7 bases; nucleotides outside the gene matches: 10. The CDR3 contains 16 residues. Patients in Seattle were enrolled during active infection, then followed longitudinally.

The chain recombines TRBV14 with TRBJ1-6, with TRBD1 matching 7 bases. The specimen sequenced was peripheral blood. This receptor was obtained from a man aged 30 to 39 with COVID-19, enrolled during active disease. As DNA, the CDR3 is TGTGCCAGCAGCCTCTCGACAGGGTCAGGAAATTCACCCCTCCACTTT. Its protein is CASSLSTGSGNSPLHF.